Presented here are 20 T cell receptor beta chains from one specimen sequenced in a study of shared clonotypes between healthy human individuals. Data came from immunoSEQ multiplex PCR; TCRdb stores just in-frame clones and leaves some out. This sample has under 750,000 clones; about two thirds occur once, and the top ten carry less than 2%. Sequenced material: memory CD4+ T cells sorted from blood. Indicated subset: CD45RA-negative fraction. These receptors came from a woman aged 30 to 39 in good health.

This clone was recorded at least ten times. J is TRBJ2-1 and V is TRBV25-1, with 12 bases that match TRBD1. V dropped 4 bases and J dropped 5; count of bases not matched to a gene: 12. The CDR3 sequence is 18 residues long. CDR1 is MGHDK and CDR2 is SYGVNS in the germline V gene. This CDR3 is CASSGRDRGPLGDNEQFF. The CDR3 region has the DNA TGTGCCAGCAGTGGACGGGACAGGGGGCCGCTTGGGGACAATGAGCAGTTCTTC.

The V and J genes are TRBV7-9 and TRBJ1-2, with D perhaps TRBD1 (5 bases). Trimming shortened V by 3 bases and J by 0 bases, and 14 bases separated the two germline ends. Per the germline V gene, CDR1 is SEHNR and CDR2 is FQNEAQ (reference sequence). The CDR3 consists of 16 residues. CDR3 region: CASSFGGGPSNYGYTF. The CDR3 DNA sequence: TGTGCCAGCAGCTTTGGGGGAGGTCCCTCTAACTATGGCTACACCTTC.

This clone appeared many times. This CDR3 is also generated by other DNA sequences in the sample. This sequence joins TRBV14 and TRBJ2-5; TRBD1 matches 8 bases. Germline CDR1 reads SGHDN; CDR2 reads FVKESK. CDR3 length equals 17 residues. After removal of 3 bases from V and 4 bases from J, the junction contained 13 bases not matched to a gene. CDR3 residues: CASSHRRGRGRGETQYF. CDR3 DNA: TGTGCCAGCAGCCATAGGCGTGGCAGGGGGCGCGGAGAGACCCAGTACTTC. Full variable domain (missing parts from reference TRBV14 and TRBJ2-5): EAGVTQFPSHSVIEKGQTVTLRCDPISGHDNLYWYRRVMGKEIKFLLHFVKESKQDESGMPNNRFLAERTGGTYSTLKVQPAELEDSGVYFCASSHRRGRGRGETQYFGPGTRLLVL.

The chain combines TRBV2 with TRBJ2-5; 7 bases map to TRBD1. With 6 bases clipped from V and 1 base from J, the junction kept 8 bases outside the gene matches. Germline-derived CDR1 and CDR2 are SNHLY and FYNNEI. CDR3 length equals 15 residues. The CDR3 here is CASSGQGTAQETQYF. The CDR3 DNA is TGTGCCAGCAGCGGCCAAGGGACAGCCCAAGAGACCCAGTACTTC.

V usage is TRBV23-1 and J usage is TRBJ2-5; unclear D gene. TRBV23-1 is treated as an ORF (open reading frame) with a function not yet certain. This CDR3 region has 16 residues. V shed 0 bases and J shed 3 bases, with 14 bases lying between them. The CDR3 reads CASSQSGDWAKETQYF. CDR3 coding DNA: TGCGCCAGCAGTCAATCAGGAGACTGGGCAAAAGAGACCCAGTACTTC.

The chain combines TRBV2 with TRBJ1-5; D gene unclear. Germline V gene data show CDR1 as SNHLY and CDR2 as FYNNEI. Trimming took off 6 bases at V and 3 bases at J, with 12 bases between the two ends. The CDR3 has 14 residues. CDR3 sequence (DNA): TGTGCCAGCAGCGCTGACACTCACAATCAGCCCCAGCATTTT. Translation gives CASSADTHNQPQHF.

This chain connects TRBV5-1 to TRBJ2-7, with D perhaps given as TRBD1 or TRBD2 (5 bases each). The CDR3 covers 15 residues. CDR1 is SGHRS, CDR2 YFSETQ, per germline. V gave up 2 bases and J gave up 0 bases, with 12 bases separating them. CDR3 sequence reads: CASSFARDASYEQYF. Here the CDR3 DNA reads TGCGCCAGCAGCTTTGCCCGGGACGCCTCCTACGAGCAGTACTTC.

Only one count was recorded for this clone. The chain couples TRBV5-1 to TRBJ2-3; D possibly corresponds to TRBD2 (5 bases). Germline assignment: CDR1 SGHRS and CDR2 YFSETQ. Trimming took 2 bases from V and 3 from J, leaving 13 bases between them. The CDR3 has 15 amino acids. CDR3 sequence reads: CASSLYERGTDTQYF. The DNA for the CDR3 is TGCGCCAGCAGCTTATACGAGAGAGGGACAGATACGCAGTATTTT.

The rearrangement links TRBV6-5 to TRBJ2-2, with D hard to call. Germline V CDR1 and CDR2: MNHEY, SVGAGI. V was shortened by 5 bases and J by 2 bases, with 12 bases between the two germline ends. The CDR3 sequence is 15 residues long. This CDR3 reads CASSKAGDNTGELFF. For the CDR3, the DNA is TGTGCCAGCAGTAAGGCTGGGGATAACACCGGGGAGCTGTTTTTT.

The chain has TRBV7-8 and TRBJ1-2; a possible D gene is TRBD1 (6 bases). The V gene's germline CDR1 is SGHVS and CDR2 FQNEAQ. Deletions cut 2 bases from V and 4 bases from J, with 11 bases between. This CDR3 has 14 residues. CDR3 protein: CASSLLTGPYGYTF. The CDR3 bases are TGTGCCAGCAGCTTACTGACAGGCCCCTATGGCTACACCTTC.

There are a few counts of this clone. The CDR3 DNA reads as TGTGCCAGCAGTGAATGGAGAAGAGCTGAAGCTTTCTTT. As protein: CASSEWRRAEAFF. The V and J genes are TRBV6-1 and TRBJ1-1, with unresolved D. CDR3 size: 13 residues. V was pared by 2 bases and J by 6 bases, with 10 bases between. Per the germline V gene, CDR1 is MNHNS and CDR2 is SASEGT.

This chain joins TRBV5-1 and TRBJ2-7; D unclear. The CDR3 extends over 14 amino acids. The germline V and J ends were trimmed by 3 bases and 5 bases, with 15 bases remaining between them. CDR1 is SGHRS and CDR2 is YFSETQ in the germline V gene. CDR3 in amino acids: CASSSGGSLDEQYF. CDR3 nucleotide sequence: TGCGCCAGCAGCTCAGGTGGCAGTTTGGACGAGCAGTACTTC.

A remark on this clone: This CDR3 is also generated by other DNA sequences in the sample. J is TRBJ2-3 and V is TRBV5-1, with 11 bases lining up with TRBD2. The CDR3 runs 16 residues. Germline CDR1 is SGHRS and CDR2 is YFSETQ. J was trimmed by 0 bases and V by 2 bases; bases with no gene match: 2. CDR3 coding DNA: TGCGCCAGCAGCTTCGGGACTAGCGGTAGCACAGATACGCAGTATTTT. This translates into CASSFGTSGSTDTQYF.

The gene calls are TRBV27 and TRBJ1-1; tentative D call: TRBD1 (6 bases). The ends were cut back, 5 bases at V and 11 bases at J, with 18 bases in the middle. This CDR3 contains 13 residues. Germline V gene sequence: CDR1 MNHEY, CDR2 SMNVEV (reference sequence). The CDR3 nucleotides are TGTGCCAGCAGTGGAAGGACAGTTTTTCGGGCTTTCTTT. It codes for CASSGRTVFRAFF.

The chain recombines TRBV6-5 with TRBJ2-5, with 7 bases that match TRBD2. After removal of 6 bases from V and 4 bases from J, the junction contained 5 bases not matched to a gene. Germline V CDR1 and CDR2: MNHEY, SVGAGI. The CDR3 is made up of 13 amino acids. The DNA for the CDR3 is TGTGCCAGCAGGCAGCCGGGGGGAGAGACCCAGTACTTC. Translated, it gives CASRQPGGETQYF.

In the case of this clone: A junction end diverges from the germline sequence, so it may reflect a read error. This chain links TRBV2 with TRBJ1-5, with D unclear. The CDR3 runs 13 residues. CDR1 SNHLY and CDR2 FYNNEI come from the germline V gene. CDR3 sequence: CASRRESKQPQHF. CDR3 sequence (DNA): TGTGCCAGCAGGAGGGAGAGCAAGCAGCCCCAGCATTTT.

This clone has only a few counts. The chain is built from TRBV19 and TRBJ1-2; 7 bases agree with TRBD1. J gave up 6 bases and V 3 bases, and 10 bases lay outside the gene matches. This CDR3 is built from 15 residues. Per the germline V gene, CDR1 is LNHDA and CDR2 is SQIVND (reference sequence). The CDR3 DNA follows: TGTGCCAGTAGTATTACGTCTGGGACAGCAAATGGCTACACCTTC. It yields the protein CASSITSGTANGYTF. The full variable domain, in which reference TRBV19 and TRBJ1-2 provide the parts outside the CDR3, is DGGITQSPKYLFRKEGQNVTLSCEQNLNHDAMYWYRQDPGQGLRLIYYSQIVNDFQKGDIAEGYSVSREKKESFPLTVTSAQKNPTAFYLCASSITSGTANGYTFGSGTRLTVV.

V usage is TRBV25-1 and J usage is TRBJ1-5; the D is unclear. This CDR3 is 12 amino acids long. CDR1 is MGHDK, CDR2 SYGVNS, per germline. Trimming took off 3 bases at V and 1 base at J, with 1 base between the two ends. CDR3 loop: CASSDSNQPQHF. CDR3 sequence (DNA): TGTGCCAGCAGTGACAGCAATCAGCCCCAGCATTTT.

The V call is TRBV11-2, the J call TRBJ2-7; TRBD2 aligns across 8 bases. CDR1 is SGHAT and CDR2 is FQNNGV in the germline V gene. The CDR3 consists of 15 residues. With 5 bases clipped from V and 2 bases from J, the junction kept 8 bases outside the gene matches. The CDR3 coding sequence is TGTGCCAGCAGCCCGGGGGGGCGGGAGCCCTACGAGCAGTACTTC. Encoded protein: CASSPGGREPYEQYF.

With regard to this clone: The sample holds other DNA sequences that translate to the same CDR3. The CDR3 DNA sequence: TGTGCCAGCAGCTTAAGGGCAGGAGGCTACGAGCAGTACTTC. Translation gives CASSLRAGGYEQYF. The chain carries TRBV11-3 and TRBJ2-7; D possibly corresponds to TRBD2 (5 bases). The ends were cut back, 2 bases at V and 3 bases at J, with 11 bases in the middle. CDR1 SGHNT and CDR2 YENEEA come from the germline V gene. There are 14 residues in the CDR3.